The 24 T cell receptor beta chains below all came from one sample that was sequenced in a study of cytomegalovirus exposure and HLA in healthy donors. 60 Vbeta and 13 Jbeta primers were used in PCR. Generated by immunoSEQ multiplex PCR, the TCRdb table keeps only in-frame clones and is missing some. Here the sample spans about 85,000 clones, over 70% being singletons. The sequenced material came from PBMCs. The receptors originated from a boy younger than 18 in good health and CMV-seronegative.

The chain combines TRBV6-1 with TRBJ1-5; 7 nucleotides agree with TRBD1. CDR1 and CDR2 (germline): MNHNS, SASEGT. V shed 4 bases and J 3 bases; nucleotides not matched to a gene: 9. CDR3 length: 16 residues. CDR3: CASSVWDSGYNQPQHF. DNA of the CDR3: TGTGCCAGCAGTGTATGGGACAGCGGATACAATCAGCCCCAGCATTTT.

In this sample, this clone turned up once. The rearrangement links TRBV7-6 to TRBJ1-1; TRBD1 might be the D (5 bases). Germline V gene lookup returns CDR1 SGHVS and CDR2 FNYEAQ. This CDR3 has 14 residues. Trimming cost V 4 bases and J 2 bases, with 11 bases left between them. For the CDR3, the DNA is TGTGCCAGCAGCTCCCGTGACAGAAACACTGAAGCTTTCTTT. Amino acid sequence: CASSSRDRNTEAFF.

This chain connects TRBV18 to TRBJ1-2; D is ambiguous. Trimming shortened V by 3 bases and J by 3 bases, and 14 bases separated the two germline ends. CDR3 length equals 15 residues. Germline assignment: CDR1 KGHSH and CDR2 LQKENI. This CDR3 is CASSPRGGVDYGYTF. Written as DNA, the CDR3 is TGTGCCAGCTCACCGAGAGGAGGAGTCGACTATGGCTACACCTTC.

CDR3 in DNA: TGTGCCAGCAGCTTACTAGCGGATCAAGAGACCCAGTACTTC. This gives the protein CASSLLADQETQYF. The chain recombines TRBV9 with TRBJ2-5; 8 nucleotides agree with TRBD2. CDR3 length: 14 amino acids. Germline V CDR1 and CDR2: SGDLS, YYNGEE. V dropped 4 bases and J dropped 2; count of bases not matched to a gene: 4.

The J gene is TRBJ2-7, the V gene TRBV10-2, with TRBD2 matching over 7 bases. Germline loops: CDR1 WSHSY, CDR2 SAAADI. After removal of 4 bases from V and 3 bases from J, the junction contained 9 bases not matched to a gene. The CDR3 sequence is 15 residues long. The CDR3 coding sequence is TGCGCCAGCAGTGGGGGGGGTTATAAGGACTACGAGCAGTACTTC. Its translation: CASSGGGYKDYEQYF.

The chain employs TRBV6-1 and TRBJ2-1; TRBD2 aligns across 10 bases. Germline-derived CDR1 and CDR2 are MNHNS and SASEGT. The CDR3 spans 15 residues. V shed 2 bases, J shed 3 bases, and the junction held 1 base outside the gene matches. The CDR3 DNA reads TGTGCCAGCAGTGAAACTAGCGGGGACTACAATGAGCAGTTCTTC. Translating gives CASSETSGDYNEQFF.

The chain has TRBV6-6 and TRBJ1-4, with TRBD1 identical over 7 bases. This CDR3 has 13 amino acids. The V segment lost 6 bases and the J segment 12 bases; nucleotides outside the gene matches: 10. Germline loops: CDR1 MNHNY, CDR2 SVGAGI (reference sequence). CDR3 amino acids: CASSQSRTGELFF. The DNA for the CDR3 is TGTGCCAGCAGCCAAAGCCGCACAGGGGAACTGTTTTTT.

As regards this clone: Other nucleotide sequences from this sample produce the same CDR3. The rearrangement uses TRBV28 and TRBJ2-1, with 12 bases aligning to TRBD2. The CDR3 runs 14 residues. Trimming cost V 5 bases and J 6 bases; bases outside gene matches: 2. Germline CDR1 MDHEN, CDR2 SYDVKM. CDR3 residues: CASSRLAGVNEQFF. DNA of the CDR3: TGTGCCAGCAGTAGACTAGCGGGAGTCAATGAGCAGTTCTTC.

There are a few counts of this clone. The V call is TRBV7-4, the J call TRBJ1-3, with 7 bases aligning to TRBD1. The CDR3 is made up of 17 amino acids. Germline trimming cut 2 bases from V and 8 bases from J; bases unmatched to any gene: 15. CDR1 is SGHVT, CDR2 SQSDAQ, per germline. The CDR3 region is CASSLWARHRGGDTIYF. The CDR3 DNA reads as TGTGCCAGCAGCTTATGGGCCCGGCACAGGGGCGGAGACACCATATATTTT.

This clone was recorded once. CDR3: CSTWTGPTEAFF. CDR3 coding DNA: TGCAGCACCTGGACAGGGCCCACTGAAGCTTTCTTT. The rearrangement links TRBV29-1 to TRBJ1-1; TRBD1 matches at 8 bases. This CDR3 is built from 12 residues. Germline CDR1 reads SQVTM; CDR2 reads ANQGSEA. V trimming: 8 bases; J trimming: 4 bases; junction bases outside the gene matches: 6.

The rearrangement joins TRBV7-2 to TRBJ2-1; no reliable D call. Trimming shortened V by 5 bases and J by 5 bases, and 4 bases separated the two germline ends. Germline CDR1 SGHTA, CDR2 FQGNSA. CDR3 length: 11 residues. CDR3 bases: TGTGCCAGCAGCCCTCACAATGAGCAGTTCTTC. Translating it yields CASSPHNEQFF.

This clone has only one observation. This chain uses TRBV29-1 with TRBJ2-1, with 12 bases matching TRBD2. This CDR3 is 13 amino acids long. Germline V lookup: CDR1 SQVTM, CDR2 ANQGSEA. Unmatched junction bases numbered 4, after V lost 7 bases and J lost 6 bases. This CDR3 reads CSDLAGGGNEQFF. CDR3 coding DNA: TGCAGCGACCTAGCGGGAGGGGGCAATGAGCAGTTCTTC.

There are a few counts of this clone. The chain combines TRBV2 with TRBJ1-5, with D maybe TRBD1 (5 bases). The germline gives CDR1 SNHLY, CDR2 FYNNEI. Between the trimmed V and J ends, which lost 6 bases and 1 base, there was a span of 10 bases. The CDR3 spans 14 residues. The CDR3 region is CASRQRGSNQPQHF. In DNA form, the CDR3 reads TGTGCCAGCAGGCAGCGGGGGAGCAATCAGCCCCAGCATTTT.

This rearrangement joins TRBV19 to TRBJ2-4; tentative D call: TRBD2 (6 bases). CDR3 length: 13 amino acids. With 7 bases removed from V and 7 bases from J, the gap between germline ends came to 14 bases. CDR1 is LNHDA, CDR2 SQIVND, per germline (reference sequence). CDR3: CASTHPGRNIQYF. The CDR3 bases are TGTGCCAGTACTCATCCAGGGAGGAACATTCAGTACTTC.

V and J are TRBV29-1 and TRBJ1-1, with D perhaps TRBD1 (6 bases). From germline, CDR1 is SQVTM and CDR2 ANQGSEA. V lost 2 bases to trimming and J lost 2 bases, with 9 bases between them. The CDR3 sequence is 13 residues long. The chain's CDR3 is CSVERDINTEAFF. The CDR3 region has the DNA TGCAGCGTTGAACGGGACATTAACACTGAAGCTTTCTTT.

V gene TRBV7-9 combines with J gene TRBJ1-4, with TRBD1 as a possible D gene (6 bases). The V end lost 5 bases, the J end lost 5 bases, and 21 bases lay between the germline ends. CDR1 and CDR2 from the germline V gene are SEHNR and FQNEAQ (reference sequence). The CDR3 runs to 17 residues. CDR3 DNA: TGTGCCAGCAGCCAATATAATCGGGACAAGGAGAATGAAAAACTGTTTTTT. Its translation is CASSQYNRDKENEKLFF.

The rearrangement links TRBV15 to TRBJ2-7; D gene uncertain. The length of the CDR3 is 15 residues. CDR1 LNHNV and CDR2 YYDKDF come from the germline V gene (reference sequence). Trimming pared 3 bases from V and 5 bases from J, leaving 17 bases between. CDR3 nucleotide sequence: TGTGCCACCAGCAGGGCCTCGGGTGGCTGGGACGAGCAGTACTTC. Its translation: CATSRASGGWDEQYF.

The chain joins TRBV7-3 to TRBJ1-6; TRBD1 is a possible D gene (5 bases). The V end was cut by 8 bases, the J end by 7 bases, with 12 bases between. Germline lookup yields CDR1 SGHTA and CDR2 FQGTGA. This CDR3 comprises 13 residues. Here the CDR3 reads CASRLTVNSPLHF. CDR3 in DNA: TGTGCCAGCCGGCTGACAGTGAATTCACCCCTCCACTTT.

The genes are TRBV6-1 and TRBJ2-5; 12 bases are a match to TRBD2. Germline trimming cut 5 bases from V and 5 bases from J; bases unmatched to any gene: 6. In germline, CDR1 is MNHNS, CDR2 SASEGT. The CDR3 totals 15 residues. The CDR3 DNA follows: TGTGCCAGCAGTACCCTAGCGGGAGGGCTTGAGACCCAGTACTTC. Its translation is CASSTLAGGLETQYF.

This clone appeared a single time. V gene TRBV9 combines with J gene TRBJ1-2; D is unclear. V was clipped by 5 bases and J by 8 bases, with 13 bases between them. CDR1 and CDR2 from the germline V gene are SGDLS and YYNGEE. The CDR3 has 12 amino acids. The CDR3 protein is CASRSGSEGYTF. The CDR3 nucleotides read TGTGCCAGCAGGAGTGGGAGCGAAGGCTACACCTTC.

The V and J genes are TRBV6-1 and TRBJ2-5; 12 nucleotides agree with TRBD1. Trimming took 4 bases from V and 8 from J; bases not matched to a gene: 8. The V gene's germline CDR1 is MNHNS and CDR2 SASEGT. The length of the CDR3 is 15 residues. CDR3 DNA: TGTGCCAGCAGTGCTGGGACAGGGGGCGGTTTAACCCAGTACTTC. Translation: CASSAGTGGGLTQYF.

The chain employs TRBV19 and TRBJ1-4, with D possibly matching TRBD1 (5 bases). CDR1 LNHDA and CDR2 SQIVND come from the germline V gene (reference sequence). The length of the CDR3 is 13 residues. Trimming pared 3 bases from V and 8 bases from J, leaving 10 bases between. The CDR3 DNA reads as TGTGCCAGTAGTATTCAGGGTGGCGAAAAACTGTTTTTT. Protein product: CASSIQGGEKLFF.

This chain links TRBV5-1 with TRBJ2-1; 10 bases are shared with TRBD2. Trimming at V came to 5 bases and at J to 0 bases, leaving 2 bases not matched to a gene. Germline V gene lookup returns CDR1 SGHRS and CDR2 YFSETQ. The CDR3 runs 15 residues. CDR3 in DNA: TGCGCCAGCAGAACTAGCGGGACCTCCTACAATGAGCAGTTCTTC. This codes for CASRTSGTSYNEQFF.

The genes are TRBV29-1 and TRBJ1-2, with D possibly being TRBD1 (5 bases). CDR1 is SQVTM and CDR2 is ANQGSEA in the germline V gene. Deletions cut 7 bases from V and 4 bases from J, with 31 bases between. The CDR3 runs to 18 residues. Here the CDR3 DNA reads TGCAGCGCCGGCCCCCATCCGGACGTCGTCTACCAGGGCTATGGCTACACCTTC. This gives the protein CSAGPHPDVVYQGYGYTF.